This TCR beta chain comes out of a study of regulatory T cells in long-lasting Graves disease. Regarding the study as a whole: Possibly, accuracy suffered from the small sample size. Reduced TCR diversity was observed in persistent Graves' patients versus newly diagnosed patients.

CDR1 LNHNV and CDR2 YYDKDF come from the germline V gene (reference sequence). Trimming cost V 0 bases and J 1 base, with 19 bases left between them. The CDR3 totals 19 residues. With regard to this clonotype: Antigen unknown.

Arm-PCR with iRepertoire HTBI primers amplified the CDR3 regions for these TCR beta libraries. MiXCR, applied by TCRdb to the multiplex PCR reads, yields one record per CDR3 protein. The sample records hundreds of thousands of distinct CDR3 sequences, under 20% being singletons. Time point in this sample: newly diagnosed GD, antithyroid drugs for less than 3 months. Extracted PBMC RNA gave rise to the TCR library. These data also formed part of another study, on T cells in Graves' hyperthyroidism and ophthalmopathy. That work contributes: Hyperthyroidism had been newly diagnosed in patients aged 18 to 65, and its duration was under 2 months. Blood also held most thyroid clonotypes expanded beyond 0.001.

This clonotype originated in a woman aged 25 to 39 with Graves disease. The sample here was peripheral blood mononuclear cells (PBMCs), taken at new diagnosis, from a patient treated with antithyroid drugs. V usage is TRBV15 and J usage is TRBJ2-4; the D gene could be TRBD1 or TRBD2 (6 bases each). This CDR3 reads CATSRERGEWGKAKNIQYF. The CDR3 region has the DNA TGTGCCACCAGCAGAGAGAGGGGGGAATGGGGGAAGGCCAAAAACATTCAGTACTTC.